The 24 T cell receptor beta chains in this list originate from one sample, sequenced in a study of graft-versus-host responses after intestinal transplantation (dated by TCRdb to the early 2020s). Their specific antigens are unknown. The sample's time point label, in plain terms: cells obtained before transplantation from donor or recipient. The method was the immunoSEQ multiplex PCR assay. TCRdb took over this immuneACCESS table, retaining in-frame rearrangements with V and J assigned. Such tables are incomplete; in checked studies, under half of the missing clones stem from an unresolved V gene, and the remainder is unexplained. This sample holds over 100,000 clones; approximately 84% were observed only once. Together, the top ten hold around 0.96% of the sample. Sequenced material: unstimulated CD4+ T cells sorted from spleen or lymph node cells, taken before intestinal transplant. Receptors were obtained from a human donor who received an intestinal transplant.

The V gene is TRBV28, the J gene TRBJ2-5; TRBD1 matches at 11 bases. With V trimmed by 6 bases and J by 7 bases, 7 bases remained unmatched. Germline V lookup: CDR1 MDHEN, CDR2 SYDVKM. This CDR3 comprises 14 residues. The CDR3 protein is CASSWTGGFRTQYF. The CDR3 DNA is TGTGCCAGCAGCTGGACAGGGGGCTTTCGGACCCAGTACTTC.

This clone has more than one count but fewer than ten. The rearrangement joins TRBV11-2 to TRBJ2-3; D tentatively reads TRBD1 or TRBD2 (5 bases each). Between the trimmed V and J ends, which lost 1 base and 4 bases, there was a span of 12 bases. The CDR3 contains 15 residues. Germline V gene lookup returns CDR1 SGHAT and CDR2 FQNNGV. CDR3 sequence reads: CASSLAPGTADTQYF. The CDR3 DNA reads TGTGCCAGCAGCTTAGCCCCTGGGACGGCAGATACGCAGTATTTT.

The table lists this clone with a count of one. The J gene is TRBJ1-6, the V gene TRBV7-2, with 7 bases identical to TRBD1. Per the germline V gene, CDR1 is SGHTA and CDR2 is FQGNSA. With 2 bases clipped from V and 1 base from J, the junction kept 11 bases outside the gene matches. The CDR3 runs 19 residues. CDR3 sequence: CASSLSSGGSWSYNSPLHF. The CDR3, as DNA: TGTGCCAGCAGCTTATCGTCAGGGGGTAGCTGGTCCTATAATTCACCCCTCCACTTT.

The CDR3 nucleotides are TGTGCCAGCAGCTGGGGGCAGAGCGCTTACGAGCAGTACTTC. It encodes CASSWGQSAYEQYF. The V and J genes are TRBV11-2 and TRBJ2-7; weak D call: TRBD1 (6 bases). Trimming took 4 bases from V and 4 from J, leaving 14 bases between them. Germline loops: CDR1 SGHAT, CDR2 FQNNGV. This CDR3 spans 14 amino acids.

There are a few counts of this clone. This sequence joins TRBV11-2 and TRBJ2-7; D is ambiguous. This CDR3 spans 13 amino acids. The germline V gene encodes CDR1 SGHAT and CDR2 FQNNGV. Trimming removed 7 bases from V and 0 bases from J, with 10 bases in between. The CDR3 region has the DNA TGTGCCAGCACAAGAACGAGCTCCTACGAGCAGTACTTC. It specifies CASTRTSSYEQYF.

This clone came up once. The genes are TRBV7-6 and TRBJ2-2, with D possibly TRBD2 on 7 matching bases. The CDR3 is 17 residues long. V was cut by 4 bases and J by 6 bases, with 21 bases left in between. CDR1 and CDR2 (germline): SGHVS, FNYEAQ. CDR3 nucleotides: TGTGCCAGCAGCTCAGGGGCTACTAGCGCCCGCCCCGGGGAGCTGTTTTTT. As protein: CASSSGATSARPGELFF.

The chain carries TRBV11-1 and TRBJ2-1, with 14 bases that match TRBD2. The junction had 6 bases not matched to a gene; V was cut back by 5 bases and J by 6 bases. This CDR3 comprises 16 residues. Germline lookup yields CDR1 SGHAT and CDR2 FQDESV (reference sequence). For the CDR3, the DNA is TGTGCCAGCAGCCTGCGACTAGCGGGAGGGGTCAATGAGCAGTTCTTC. Translation gives CASSLRLAGGVNEQFF.

This clone was observed a single time. The chain has TRBV6-5 and TRBJ2-1, with D possibly TRBD2 on 6 matching bases. Germline V gives CDR1 MNHEY, CDR2 SVGAGI. V lost 10 bases and J lost 6, with 19 bases in between. The CDR3 is made up of 14 amino acids. The CDR3 region has the DNA TGTGCCACCAGGCCTCTTGTGGGGGGCAATGAGCAGTTCTTC. This translates into CATRPLVGGNEQFF.

This chain connects TRBV27 to TRBJ2-1; either TRBD1 or TRBD2 may supply D (5 bases each). V was pared by 0 bases and J by 0 bases, with 12 bases between. Germline V gene sequence: CDR1 MNHEY, CDR2 SMNVEV (reference sequence). This CDR3 is 17 amino acids long. The CDR3 reads CASSLSWGRYSYNEQFF. In nucleotides, the CDR3 is TGTGCCAGCAGTTTATCTTGGGGACGCTACTCCTACAATGAGCAGTTCTTC.

This chain uses TRBV6-6 with TRBJ1-1, with unresolved D. The CDR3 has 11 residues. The germline CDR1 and CDR2 sequences are MNHNY and SVGAGI (reference sequence). CDR3 in DNA: TGTGTCGCCGGTGGGCTCACTGAAGCTTTCTTT. As protein: CVAGGLTEAFF.

This chain links TRBV15 with TRBJ1-5; perhaps TRBD1 as D (5 bases). V lost 1 base and J 6 bases, leaving 13 bases between the germline ends. Germline CDR1 is LNHNV and CDR2 is YYDKDF (reference sequence). The CDR3 totals 15 residues. CDR3 in amino acids: CATSRAGRDGQPQHF. CDR3 coding DNA: TGTGCCACCAGCAGAGCGGGCAGGGACGGTCAGCCCCAGCATTTT.

This clone has only one observation. This chain connects TRBV5-1 to TRBJ1-5, with D tentatively TRBD1 (5 bases). The CDR3 covers 16 residues. V was shortened by 0 bases and J by 3 bases, with 13 bases between the two germline ends. Germline CDR1 is SGHRS and CDR2 is YFSETQ. The CDR3 nucleotides read TGCGCCAGCAGCTTGGACGGCAGGGAGGACAATCAGCCCCAGCATTTT. Translating it yields CASSLDGREDNQPQHF.

The V and J genes are TRBV2 and TRBJ2-7; 11 nucleotides align to TRBD1. The CDR3 consists of 14 residues. The V gene's germline CDR1 is SNHLY and CDR2 FYNNEI. V shed 7 bases and J 5 bases; nucleotides not matched to a gene: 7. CDR3 nucleotide sequence: TGTGCCAGCAAATTTCAGGACAGGGGGCACGAGCAGTACTTC. Its protein product is CASKFQDRGHEQYF. Drawing the rest from reference TRBV2 and TRBJ2-7, the complete variable domain is EPEVTQTPSHQVTQMGQEVILRCVPISNHLYFYWYRQILGQKVEFLVSFYNNEISEKSEIFDDQFSVERPDGSNFTLKIRSTKLEDSAMYFCASKFQDRGHEQYFGPGTRLTVT.

The chain has TRBV5-1 and TRBJ2-5; tentatively, D is TRBD1 or TRBD2 (5 bases each). Per germline, CDR1 SGHRS and CDR2 YFSETQ. Trimming removed 2 bases from V and 5 bases from J, with 16 bases in between. The CDR3 length is 15 residues. The CDR3 nucleotides are TGCGCCAGCAGCTTTTTCGCTCGGGGCCGGGAGACCCAGTACTTC. This encodes CASSFFARGRETQYF.

The CDR3 sequence: CASSEFGQGNSYEQYF. For the CDR3, the DNA is TGTGCCAGCAGTGAGTTCGGGCAGGGGAACTCCTACGAGCAGTACTTC. This sequence joins TRBV6-1 and TRBJ2-7, with a possible D match to TRBD1 (6 bases). Trimming stripped 3 bases from V and 0 bases from J, with 15 bases between. Germline lookup yields CDR1 MNHNS and CDR2 SASEGT. This CDR3 region has 16 residues.

V gene TRBV11-2 combines with J gene TRBJ2-7, with D unclear. This CDR3 contains 13 residues. The germline V gene has CDR1 SGHAT and CDR2 FQNNGV. V was pared by 3 bases and J by 3 bases, with 9 bases between. The chain's CDR3 is CASSFFSNYEQYF. The CDR3, as DNA: TGTGCCAGCAGCTTCTTCTCGAACTACGAGCAGTACTTC.

For the CDR3, the DNA is TGTGCCAGCAGCCCTCCGGGACAGGGATCAAATGAGCAGTTCTTC. It yields the protein CASSPPGQGSNEQFF. V is TRBV5-4 and J is TRBJ2-1; the match to TRBD1 covers 9 bases. Germline loops: CDR1 SGHNT, CDR2 YYREEE (reference sequence). Trimming at V came to 4 bases and at J to 7 bases, leaving 9 bases not matched to a gene. The CDR3 runs to 15 residues. The complete variable domain, with remaining parts taken from reference TRBV5-4 and TRBJ2-1, reads ETGVTQSPTHLIKTRGQQVTLRCSSQSGHNTVSWYQQALGQGPQFIFQYYREEENGRGNFPPRFSGLQFPNYSSELNVNALELDDSALYLCASSPPGQGSNEQFFGPGTRLTVL.

The chain recombines TRBV4-1 with TRBJ1-2; TRBD1 might be the D (6 bases). The V gene's germline CDR1 is MGHRA and CDR2 YSYEKL. The CDR3 runs 17 residues. V was trimmed by 5 bases and J by 4 bases, leaving 23 bases between them. The CDR3 loop is CASSGLRRGYRSYGYTF. CDR3 nucleotide sequence: TGCGCCAGCAGCGGACTCAGGAGGGGGTATCGTAGCTATGGCTACACCTTC.

The rearrangement uses TRBV6-5 and TRBJ2-6, with D maybe TRBD1 (6 bases). This CDR3 has 15 amino acids. V lost 6 bases and J lost 1, with 10 bases in between. CDR1 and CDR2 (germline): MNHEY, SVGAGI. CDR3 nucleotides: TGTGCCAGCAGACCCACAGGGTCTGGGGCCAACGTCCTGACTTTC. Translation: CASRPTGSGANVLTF.

The chain recombines TRBV5-5 with TRBJ1-5, with a possible D match to TRBD1 (5 bases). The length of the CDR3 is 17 residues. CDR1 is SGHKS, CDR2 YYEKEE, per germline (reference sequence). V was clipped by 2 bases and J by 5 bases, with 20 bases between them. This CDR3 reads CASSLVYGAQPYQPQHF. Here the CDR3 DNA reads TGTGCCAGCAGCTTAGTATACGGGGCCCAGCCCTATCAGCCCCAGCATTTT. Drawing the rest from reference TRBV5-5 and TRBJ1-5, the complete variable domain is DAGVTQSPTHLIKTRGQQVTLRCSPISGHKSVSWYQQVLGQGPQFIFQYYEKEERGRGNFPDRFSARQFPNYSSELNVNALLLGDSALYLCASSLVYGAQPYQPQHFGDGTRLSIL.

This clone appeared once. The CDR3 coding sequence is TGTGCCAGTAGTATTGAGGGCAGGGGATCCTCCTGGGGCACTGAAGCTTTCTTT. It encodes CASSIEGRGSSWGTEAFF. The chain carries TRBV19 and TRBJ1-1; TRBD1 might be the D (6 bases). This CDR3 has 18 residues. V shed 3 bases and J shed 4 bases, with 24 bases lying between them. The germline gives CDR1 LNHDA, CDR2 SQIVND (reference sequence).

CDR3: CASSLIASLGFYNEQFF. CDR3 bases: TGTGCCAGCAGCTTAATAGCCTCCCTTGGCTTCTACAATGAGCAGTTCTTC. This rearrangement joins TRBV11-2 to TRBJ2-1; D remains unclear. CDR1 SGHAT and CDR2 FQNNGV come from the germline V gene. Trimming took off 2 bases at V and 3 bases at J, with 17 bases between the two ends. This CDR3 spans 17 amino acids.

The V and J genes are TRBV2 and TRBJ1-1, with D possibly TRBD1 on 5 matching bases. The V gene lost 3 bases and the J gene lost 5 bases, with 10 bases spanning the gap. There are 13 residues in the CDR3. Germline CDR1 SNHLY, CDR2 FYNNEI. The CDR3 reads CASSDSGGTEAFF. CDR3 bases: TGTGCCAGCAGTGACAGCGGGGGGACTGAAGCTTTCTTT.

The table lists this clone with a few counts. This chain connects TRBV28 to TRBJ1-6, with TRBD1 matching over 9 bases. The germline CDR1 and CDR2 sequences are MDHEN and SYDVKM. With V trimmed by 4 bases and J by 8 bases, 3 bases remained unmatched. This CDR3 spans 14 amino acids. The CDR3 protein is CASSSGQGDSPLHF. CDR3 in DNA: TGTGCCAGCAGTTCGGGACAGGGAGATTCACCCCTCCACTTT.